This T cell receptor (beta chain) comes out of a study of T cell responses to AZD1222 COVID-19 vaccine. Study-level background: The study pooled second doses at about 4 or about 12 weeks.

Profiling relied on immunoSEQ multiplex PCR, and the TCRdb table lists in-frame clones only, not all of them. The table shows approximately 190,000 clones, with around 92% occurring only once. Study-wide points: The CD4 TCRs associated with vaccination extended across spike and predominated at 160-218 and 743-854. White British people made up most donors, females outnumbered males, and clonal diversity was possibly underestimated. Targets within unmutated variant regions were reportedly found for nearly half of spike-specific TCRs.

Note on this clone: What it recognizes is unknown.

Specimen: peripheral blood, collected on day 0 of AZD1222 vaccination. The sequence was obtained from an adult in good health.

CDR3 bases: TGTGCCAGCAGAGGGGGCCAGAGCTATGGCTACACCTTC. Its protein is CASRGGQSYGYTF. The chain joins TRBV28 to TRBJ1-2; 7 bases line up with TRBD1. Looked up from germline, CDR1 is MDHEN and CDR2 is SYDVKM. The ends lost 6 bases at V and 4 bases at J; junction bases unmatched: 5. CDR3 length: 13 residues.